These 20 T cell receptor beta chains were sequenced from one sample in a study of blood T cell repertoires in COVID-19. TCRdb keeps only in-frame clones here, not all; method: immunoSEQ multiplex PCR. The top ten clones hold around 8.5% of a sample with some 150,000 clones, roughly 84% of them seen once. Sequencing was performed on peripheral blood. These TCRs come from a woman aged 60 to 75 with acute or convalescent COVID-19.

This clone was counted many times. V gene TRBV7-9 combines with J gene TRBJ1-2; no definite D call. The V and J ends lost 5 bases and 6 bases respectively, with 25 bases between them. Per germline, CDR1 SEHNR and CDR2 FQNEAQ (reference sequence). The CDR3 length is 17 residues. The CDR3 reads CASSLNVLPGNNDGYTF. For the CDR3, the DNA is TGTGCCAGCAGCCTAAACGTACTGCCGGGAAACAACGATGGCTACACCTTC. Variable domain in full (rest from reference TRBV7-9 and TRBJ1-2): DTGVSQNPRHKITKRGQNVTFRCDPISEHNRLYWYRQTLGQGPEFLTYFQNEAQLEKSRLLSDRFSAERPKGSFSTLEIQRTEQGDSAMYLCASSLNVLPGNNDGYTFGSGTRLTVV.

The rearrangement uses TRBV12-5 and TRBJ2-7; 11 bases line up with TRBD1. J lost 1 base, V lost 6 bases, and 5 bases had no gene match. This CDR3 is built from 15 residues. The germline V gene has CDR1 LGHNT and CDR2 FRNRAP. The CDR3 coding sequence is TGTGCTAGTGGCGCGGGACAGGGGGTTTCCTACGAGCAGTACTTC. The encoded protein is CASGAGQGVSYEQYF.

The genes are TRBV6-2 or TRBV6-3 and TRBJ1-1; D not resolved. The V and J ends lost 6 bases and 7 bases respectively, with 9 bases between them. This CDR3 contains 11 residues. CDR1 is MNHEY, CDR2 SVGEGT, per germline. CDR3: CASSRLREAFF. CDR3 coding DNA: TGTGCCAGCAGCCGTCTTCGTGAAGCTTTCTTT.

The rearrangement uses TRBV5-5 and TRBJ2-3; TRBD2 aligns across 12 bases. CDR3 length: 15 residues. In germline, CDR1 is SGHKS, CDR2 YYEKEE (reference sequence). The V and J ends lost 5 bases and 4 bases, in that order; junction bases with no gene match: 5. The CDR3 bases are TGTGCCAGCAGACTACGACTAGCGGGGGCAGATACGCAGTATTTT. It is translated as CASRLRLAGADTQYF.

The rearrangement links TRBV5-6 to TRBJ1-2; 11 bases align to TRBD1. The CDR3 loop spans 17 amino acids. Germline V gene lookup returns CDR1 SGHDT and CDR2 YYEEEE. V trimming: 4 bases; J trimming: 0 bases; junction bases outside the gene matches: 8. CDR3 nucleotides: TGTGCCAGCAGCACAAAACCGGGACAGGGGGCTAACTATGGCTACACCTTC. Its protein is CASSTKPGQGANYGYTF.

The sample holds a few counts of this clone. The V and J genes are TRBV3-1 (or the pseudogene TRBV3-2) and TRBJ1-2, with no clear D. The CDR3 loop spans 14 amino acids. CDR1 is LGHDT and CDR2 is YNNKEL in the germline V gene (reference sequence). Deletions cut 0 bases from V and 9 bases from J, with 14 bases between. CDR3 in amino acids: CASSQESGPMSYTF. CDR3 nucleotides: TGTGCCAGCAGCCAAGAGAGCGGACCTATGAGCTACACCTTC.

V gene TRBV5-4 combines with J gene TRBJ1-6; 8 bases match TRBD1. There are 15 residues in the CDR3. The V gene's germline CDR1 is SGHNT and CDR2 YYREEE (reference sequence). The trim removed 2 bases at V and 7 bases at J, leaving 5 bases unmatched. The CDR3: CASSFRDRTNSPLHF. CDR3 nucleotides: TGTGCCAGCAGCTTTCGGGACAGGACGAATTCACCCCTCCACTTT. Based on the CDR3 plus reference TRBV5-4 and TRBJ1-6, the full variable domain is ETGVTQSPTHLIKTRGQQVTLRCSSQSGHNTVSWYQQALGQGPQFIFQYYREEENGRGNFPPRFSGLQFPNYSSELNVNALELDDSALYLCASSFRDRTNSPLHFGNGTRLTVT.

The V call is TRBV6-5, the J call TRBJ1-1, with D tentatively TRBD1 (5 bases). Germline CDR1 reads MNHEY; CDR2 reads SVGAGI. The V end lost 2 bases, the J end lost 4 bases, and 8 bases lay between the germline ends. The CDR3 consists of 13 residues. The CDR3 coding sequence is TGTGCCAGCAGTTACCTGGGGCCCACTGAAGCTTTCTTT. It codes for CASSYLGPTEAFF.

The chain links TRBV28 to TRBJ2-2; TRBD1 agrees at 10 bases. The length of the CDR3 is 15 residues. Trimming cost V 6 bases and J 6 bases; bases outside gene matches: 7. Germline CDR1 is MDHEN and CDR2 is SYDVKM. The CDR3 DNA sequence: TGTGCCAGCAGCTCCCTCGGGACAGGGGCCGGGGAGCTGTTTTTT. Encoded protein: CASSSLGTGAGELFF. Full variable domain (rest looked up from reference TRBV28 and TRBJ2-2): DVKVTQSSRYLVKRTGEKVFLECVQDMDHENMFWYRQDPGLGLRLIYFSYDVKMKEKGDIPEGYSVSREKKERFSLILESASTNQTSMYLCASSSLGTGAGELFFGEGSRLTVL.

The J gene is TRBJ2-2, the V gene TRBV3-1 (or the pseudogene TRBV3-2); TRBD2 matches at 8 bases. CDR3 size: 15 residues. V was clipped by 5 bases and J by 2 bases; unmatched bases: 4. The germline gives CDR1 LGHDT, CDR2 YNNKEL (reference sequence). The DNA for the CDR3 is TGTGCCAGCAGCTTTAGCGGGGCAAACACCGGGGAGCTGTTTTTT. It translates to CASSFSGANTGELFF.

This chain connects TRBV24-1 to TRBJ2-1, with 9 bases that match TRBD1. The germline V gene encodes CDR1 KGHDR and CDR2 SFDVKD. The CDR3 length is 17 residues. Trimming removed 4 bases from V and 7 bases from J; junction bases left unmatched: 13. This CDR3 is CATSDQTTGGGQNEQFF. The CDR3 region has the DNA TGTGCCACCAGTGACCAAACGACAGGGGGAGGTCAAAATGAGCAGTTCTTC.

The rearrangement links TRBV18 to TRBJ2-3, with 10 bases lining up with TRBD2. Germline V gives CDR1 KGHSH, CDR2 LQKENI. The CDR3 has 15 amino acids. Unmatched junction bases numbered 1, after V lost 0 bases and J lost 4 bases. Here the CDR3 DNA reads TGTGCCAGCTCACCACCAGCGGGGGGGGCAGATACGCAGTATTTT. Encoded protein: CASSPPAGGADTQYF.

The V and J genes are TRBV7-2 and TRBJ2-5; a weak D match, TRBD2 (5 bases). There are 16 residues in the CDR3. Germline-derived CDR1 and CDR2 are SGHTA and FQGNSA. V was clipped by 0 bases and J by 5 bases, with 16 bases between them. The CDR3 DNA follows: TGTGCCAGCAGCTTAGCACCCCCCGGGCGCGGGGAGACCCAGTACTTC. Translation: CASSLAPPGRGETQYF.

Only a few counts were recorded for this clone. The chain links TRBV6-5 to TRBJ1-5; D is possibly TRBD1 (5 bases). Germline V gene lookup returns CDR1 MNHEY and CDR2 SVGAGI. V lost 5 bases and J 7 bases, leaving 12 bases between the germline ends. The CDR3 has 13 residues. The CDR3 nucleotides are TGTGCCAGCAGTCGGGGGATGTGGCAGCCCCAGCATTTT. It specifies CASSRGMWQPQHF.

This clone was seen just once. The V call is TRBV3-1 (or the pseudogene TRBV3-2), the J call TRBJ1-2, with D perhaps matching TRBD1 (5 bases). With 1 base removed from V and 7 bases from J, the gap between germline ends came to 13 bases. CDR3 length: 14 amino acids. CDR1 and CDR2 from the germline V gene are LGHDT and YNNKEL (reference sequence). CDR3 sequence: CASSQGRGRGGYTF. The CDR3 DNA is TGTGCCAGCAGCCAAGGTAGAGGGAGGGGTGGCTACACCTTC.

V and J are TRBV28 and TRBJ2-7; 7 bases match TRBD1. After removal of 6 bases from V and 4 bases from J, the junction contained 9 bases not matched to a gene. Germline CDR1 is MDHEN and CDR2 is SYDVKM. The CDR3 covers 14 residues. The DNA of the CDR3 is TGTGCCAGCAGCATACAGACAGGGTCATACGAGCAGTACTTC. Protein sequence: CASSIQTGSYEQYF.

In its sample, this clone was seen once. CDR3 region: CASSLRLAGRAGELFF. The CDR3 DNA reads as TGTGCCAGCAGCCTCCGGCTAGCGGGGAGGGCCGGGGAGCTGTTTTTT. The chain links TRBV5-4 to TRBJ2-2, with TRBD2 matching over 9 bases. V shed 4 bases and J 6 bases; nucleotides not matched to a gene: 10. The germline V gene has CDR1 SGHNT and CDR2 YYREEE (reference sequence). There are 16 residues in the CDR3.

The gene calls are TRBV3-1 (or the pseudogene TRBV3-2) and TRBJ2-7, with D perhaps TRBD2 (7 bases). Trimming left V 1 base short and J 5 bases short, with 12 bases between. The germline V gene encodes CDR1 LGHDT and CDR2 YNNKEL (reference sequence). The CDR3 is 14 amino acids. In DNA, the CDR3 is TGTGCCAGCAGCCAAGCCAGCGGGGACAACGAGCAGTACTTC. Translated: CASSQASGDNEQYF.

In this sample, this clone turned up many times. The chain links TRBV12-2 to TRBJ1-2. TRBV12-2 is a pseudogene locus. CDR3 length: 14 amino acids. CDR3 in amino acids: CASRLVPVDYGYTF. The CDR3 region has the DNA TGTGCAAGTCGCTTAGTCCCGGTGGACTATGGCTACACCTTC.

The gene calls are TRBV6-5 and TRBJ2-5, with 9 nucleotides matching TRBD1. Germline V gives CDR1 MNHEY, CDR2 SVGAGI. The CDR3 has 15 residues. V was pared by 6 bases and J by 1 base, with 6 bases of the junction left unmatched. This chain's CDR3 is CASRPTGGSQETQYF. CDR3 nucleotides: TGTGCCAGCAGGCCCACAGGGGGCTCCCAAGAGACCCAGTACTTC.